The present T cell receptor (beta chain) was sequenced within a study of molecular identifiers for immune sequencing clone quantification. General study results and limits: Effector cells had over 98% of their molecules in clones above 20 RNA copies, while naive cells had under 1%. Clone sizes could be underestimated for highly expanded clones when identical TCR molecules share a barcode.

As regards this clonotype: The antigen remains unidentified. Relative to the germline gene, one junction end is altered; a read error may explain this.

TCRdb analysed the PCR reads with MiXCR anew, one entry per CDR3 protein. The data hold about 640,000 distinct CDR3 sequences, with about 20% observed a single time. The CDR3 loop spans 16 amino acids. The sequence derives from a human donor in good health. Some libraries in this study had Jurkat cell RNA spiked in. Sequencing used naive CD8+ T cells from blood, with Jurkat cell RNA spiked in. Noted subset: FACS-sorted CD8+CD4-CCR7+CD45RA+ naive T cells. The V gene is TRBV12-3 or TRBV12-4, the J gene TRBJ2-7, with 9 positions matching TRBD2. CDR3 sequence: CACSFSGREGRYEQYF. The CDR3 DNA reads as TGTGCCTGCAGTTTCTCCGGGCGGGAGGGCCGCTACGAGCAGTACTTC.